This record concerns one TCR beta chain sequence. The antigen is unknown. Germline assignment: CDR1 LNHDA and CDR2 SQIVND (reference sequence). The CDR3 is made up of 14 amino acids. V lost 6 bases and J lost 2; bases outside the gene matches: 4. The sample belongs to a study of vaccination and CD4 T cells after COVID-19. Cultured CD4+ T-cell DNA underwent Oncomine TCR Beta short-read sequencing. TCRdb re-called the PCR reads through MiXCR, storing one row per CDR3 protein. The data contain 20,000 to 25,000 distinct CDR3 sequences, 60% of them singletons. Indicated treatment: roughly 10-day PBMC culture with coronavirus spike peptide pools or control peptides (ViraFEST assay).

The receptor comes from a human donor who received a COVID-19 vaccine. Specimen: CD4+ T cells from blood, cultured in vitro, collected after SARS-CoV-2 vaccination. This chain connects TRBV19 to TRBJ1-1, with 9 bases lining up with TRBD1. The CDR3 region has the DNA TGTGCCAGTAGCCGGACAGGGGAAAACACTGAAGCTTTCTTT. It codes for CASSRTGENTEAFF.